Listed below are T cell receptor beta chains from one sample, sequenced in a study of blood T cell repertoires in COVID-19. Assay used: immunoSEQ multiplex PCR; TCRdb lists only in-frame clones, some missing. The sample gives hundreds of thousands of clones, approximately 90% of which show up once; 8.3% is in the top ten. The sequenced sample was PBMCs or T cells enriched from blood (not recorded which). These receptors all come from a woman aged 60-70 years who had recovered from COVID-19. Both conserved end residues are part of each CDR3. The D gene is left open where the match is weak. Clone size is not always given. Where it is, it says once, few, many or a class for expanded clones.

D gene: NA
V gene: TRBV12-3/TRBV12-4
clone size: NA
J gene: TRBJ2-7
CDR3 length: 13
CDR3 DNA: TGTGCCAGCAGTTTAGTTGCGCCCTACGAGCAGTACTTC
CDR3 protein: CASSLVAPYEQYF

D gene: NA
V gene: TRBV10-3
clone size: NA
J gene: TRBJ2-2
CDR3 length: 15
CDR3 DNA: TGTGCCATCAGTGAGAGGCAGGGAAACACCGGGGAGCTGTTTTTT
CDR3 protein: CAISERQGNTGELFF

D gene: TRBD1
V gene: TRBV10-3
clone size: NA
J gene: TRBJ2-1
CDR3 length: 14
CDR3 DNA: TGTGCCATCAGTGAGTCGGACAGGGTTATGGAGCAGTTCTTC
CDR3 protein: CAISESDRVMEQFF

D gene: TRBD2
V gene: TRBV5-8
clone size: NA
J gene: TRBJ2-3
CDR3 length: 15
CDR3 DNA: TGTGCCAGCAGCCCTTTAGCGGGGACCTTAGATACGCAGTATTTT
CDR3 protein: CASSPLAGTLDTQYF

D gene: TRBD2
V gene: TRBV6-5
clone size: NA
J gene: TRBJ2-3
CDR3 length: 15
CDR3 DNA: TGTGCCAGCAGTAGACTAGCGGGGCGCACAGATACGCAGTATTTT
CDR3 protein: CASSRLAGRTDTQYF

D gene: TRBD2
V gene: TRBV7-9
clone size: once
J gene: TRBJ2-7
CDR3 length: 15
CDR3 DNA: TGTGCCAGCAGCTTCGGGGCGGGGGGCGGTTACGAGCAGTACTTC
CDR3 protein: CASSFGAGGGYEQYF

D gene: TRBD1
V gene: TRBV14
clone size: NA
J gene: TRBJ2-3
CDR3 length: 16
CDR3 DNA: TGTGCCAGCAGCCCCCGACAGGGAATTCGCACAGATACGCAGTATTTT
CDR3 protein: CASSPRQGIRTDTQYF

D gene: TRBD1
V gene: TRBV2
clone size: NA
J gene: TRBJ1-4
CDR3 length: 13
CDR3 DNA: TGTGCCAGCAGTCGACAGGGGGGTGAAAAACTGTTTTTT
CDR3 protein: CASSRQGGEKLFF

D gene: TRBD1
V gene: TRBV6-5
clone size: NA
J gene: TRBJ2-7
CDR3 length: 15
CDR3 DNA: TGTGCCAGCAGTTACTCGGGGACAGGGGGCTACGAGCAGTACTTC
CDR3 protein: CASSYSGTGGYEQYF

D gene: NA
V gene: TRBV7-2
clone size: NA
J gene: TRBJ2-3
CDR3 length: 16
CDR3 DNA: TGTGCCAGCAGCTTATTGGGGACTTCTAGCACAGATACGCAGTATTTT
CDR3 protein: CASSLLGTSSTDTQYF

D gene: NA
V gene: TRBV18
clone size: NA
J gene: TRBJ2-3
CDR3 length: 16
CDR3 DNA: TGTGCCAGCTCACCCCACCCGATTCGGGGTGGAGATACGCAGTATTTT
CDR3 protein: CASSPHPIRGGDTQYF

D gene: NA
V gene: TRBV18
clone size: NA
J gene: TRBJ1-5
CDR3 length: 14
CDR3 DNA: TGTGCCAGCTCACCACCTGGGGGGAATCAGCCCCAGCATTTT
CDR3 protein: CASSPPGGNQPQHF

D gene: NA
V gene: TRBV5-4
clone size: NA
J gene: TRBJ1-3
CDR3 length: 16
CDR3 DNA: TGTGCCAGCAGCCCAGGAGGGGGGGGCTCTGGAAACACCATATATTTT
CDR3 protein: CASSPGGGGSGNTIYF

D gene: NA
V gene: TRBV11-2
clone size: NA
J gene: TRBJ2-7
CDR3 length: 12
CDR3 DNA: TGTGCCAGCAGCTTCGGGCGCGGGGAGCAGTACTTC
CDR3 protein: CASSFGRGEQYF

D gene: TRBD2
V gene: TRBV5-1
clone size: NA
J gene: TRBJ2-5
CDR3 length: 16
CDR3 DNA: TGCGCCAGCGCCGCGACTAGCGGGGGCCACCAAGAGACCCAGTACTTC
CDR3 protein: CASAATSGGHQETQYF

D gene: TRBD1
V gene: TRBV19
clone size: few
J gene: TRBJ1-5
CDR3 length: 13
CDR3 DNA: TGTGCCAGTTCAGGGGGAAGCAATCAGCCCCAGCATTTT
CDR3 protein: CASSGGSNQPQHF

D gene: TRBD1
V gene: TRBV30
clone size: NA
J gene: TRBJ2-7
CDR3 length: 13
CDR3 DNA: TGTGCCTGGGGGACAGGGAGAGCCTACGAGCAGTACTTC
CDR3 protein: CAWGTGRAYEQYF

D gene: TRBD1
V gene: TRBV29-1
clone size: few
J gene: TRBJ1-1
CDR3 length: 13
CDR3 DNA: TGCAGCGCTGGGACAGGGAGGAACACTGAAGCTTTCTTT
CDR3 protein: CSAGTGRNTEAFF

D gene: NA
V gene: TRBV30
clone size: once
J gene: TRBJ2-3
CDR3 length: 14
CDR3 DNA: TGTGCCTGGAGTGTAACCCCCCTATCAGATACGCAGTATTTT
CDR3 protein: CAWSVTPLSDTQYF

D gene: NA
V gene: TRBV29-1
clone size: NA
J gene: TRBJ1-4
CDR3 length: 13
CDR3 DNA: TGCAGCGTTACAGGGTTGGAAGGTGAAAAACTGTTTTTT
CDR3 protein: CSVTGLEGEKLFF

D gene: NA
V gene: TRBV18
clone size: NA
J gene: TRBJ1-4
CDR3 length: 17
CDR3 DNA: TGTGCCAGCTCACCCGGCCGGTGGGAGGCAACTAATGAAAAACTGTTTTTT
CDR3 protein: CASSPGRWEATNEKLFF

D gene: TRBD2
V gene: TRBV30
clone size: NA
J gene: TRBJ2-7
CDR3 length: 15
CDR3 DNA: TGTGCCTGGAGTCTCGGCGGGGGGGGTGCTTGGGAGCAGTACTTC
CDR3 protein: CAWSLGGGGAWEQYF

D gene: NA
V gene: TRBV10-1
clone size: NA
J gene: TRBJ1-3
CDR3 length: 17
CDR3 DNA: TGCGCCAGCAGTGAGTCTTACGGTCTCATCTCTGGAAACACCATATATTTT
CDR3 protein: CASSESYGLISGNTIYF

D gene: TRBD2
V gene: TRBV2
clone size: NA
J gene: TRBJ2-5
CDR3 length: 18
CDR3 DNA: TGTGCCAGCAGTTTCTCCGCCTTACTAGCGGGGGGGGAAGAGACCCAGTACTTC
CDR3 protein: CASSFSALLAGGEETQYF

D gene: TRBD2
V gene: TRBV27
clone size: NA
J gene: TRBJ2-3
CDR3 length: 16
CDR3 DNA: TGTGCCAGCAGCCCCCTAGAAGCGGGGGCTACAGATACGCAGTATTTT
CDR3 protein: CASSPLEAGATDTQYF

D gene: TRBD1
V gene: TRBV3-1/TRBV3-2
clone size: NA
J gene: TRBJ2-1
CDR3 length: 14
CDR3 DNA: TGTGCCAGCAGCCGAGGAACAGGGGGCAATGAGCAGTTCTTC
CDR3 protein: CASSRGTGGNEQFF

D gene: NA
V gene: TRBV11-2
clone size: NA
J gene: TRBJ1-2
CDR3 length: 14
CDR3 DNA: TGTGCCAGCAGCTTAGTAGCGGTGGGGAGCGGCTACACCTTC
CDR3 protein: CASSLVAVGSGYTF

D gene: TRBD2
V gene: TRBV7-9
clone size: once
J gene: TRBJ2-3
CDR3 length: 18
CDR3 DNA: TGTGCCAGCAGCTTGATGTCTAGCGGGGGTGCTAGCACAGATACGCAGTATTTT
CDR3 protein: CASSLMSSGGASTDTQYF

D gene: NA
V gene: TRBV5-1
clone size: NA
J gene: TRBJ2-3
CDR3 length: 13
CDR3 DNA: TGCGCCAGCAGCTTTTTGGGAGATAATACGCAGTATTTT
CDR3 protein: CASSFLGDNTQYF

D gene: NA
V gene: TRBV13
clone size: NA
J gene: TRBJ1-5
CDR3 length: 17
CDR3 DNA: TGTGCCAGCAGCTTTGGTGGGGGGATTGTGGGCAATCAGCCCCAGCATTTT
CDR3 protein: CASSFGGGIVGNQPQHF

D gene: NA
V gene: TRBV6-1
clone size: NA
J gene: TRBJ2-5
CDR3 length: 13
CDR3 DNA: TGTGCCAGCAGTGAGTACCCCGGAGGGACCCAGTACTTC
CDR3 protein: CASSEYPGGTQYF